Listed below are T cell receptor beta chains from one sample, sequenced in a study of CD8+ T cells in alopecia areata. The method was immunoSEQ multiplex PCR; TCRdb's version includes in-frame clones alone and lacks a portion of them. The sample contains hundreds of thousands of clones, around 62% of which appear only once. The sequenced sample was CD4+ T cells sorted from blood, obtained at week 0. The receptors shown here come from a human donor with alopecia areata. Each CDR3 is given with its conserved first and last residue. D genes are given only for firm matches. Only some rows state a clone size, as once, few, many or a class for expanded clones.

>TRBV7-2|NA|NA|TRBJ2-7
CASSVDYLYEQYF
TGTGCCAGCAGCGTAGATTACCTCTACGAGCAGTACTTC
>TRBV6-1|NA|TRBD2|TRBJ2-4
CASRTGGTNIQYF
TGTGCCAGCAGGACCGGGGGGACTAACATTCAGTACTTC
>TRBV7-9|NA|NA|TRBJ2-5
CASSSEGETQYF
TGTGCCAGCAGCTCGGAAGGGGAGACCCAGTACTTC
>TRBV11-2|NA|TRBD2|TRBJ2-1
CASSPGRGVKRENEQFF
TGTGCCAGCAGCCCTGGACGGGGGGTCAAGCGCGAGAATGAGCAGTTCTTC
>TRBV5-1|NA|NA|TRBJ1-1
CASSLGVSGNTEAFF
TGCGCCAGCAGCTTGGGGGTCTCGGGGAACACTGAAGCTTTCTTT
>TRBV19|few|NA|TRBJ2-5
CASSIKVDVGRRDF
TGTGCCAGTAGTATAAAAGTGGATGTGGGGAGAAGGGACTTC
>TRBV18|NA|NA|TRBJ2-7
CASSPPIANWGTDSYEQYF
TGTGCCAGCTCACCACCGATCGCAAACTGGGGGACGGATTCCTACGAGCAGTACTTC
>TRBV14|few|TRBD1|TRBJ2-7
CASSPSTGSSYEQYF
TGTGCCAGCAGCCCCTCGACAGGGAGCTCCTACGAGCAGTACTTC
>TRBV30|NA|NA|TRBJ2-1
CAWAPTGSYNEQFF
TGTGCCTGGGCCCCGACAGGCTCCTACAATGAGCAGTTCTTC
>TRBV5-1|NA|TRBD1|TRBJ2-3
CASRYRQGASDTQYF
TGCGCCAGCAGGTACCGACAGGGGGCCTCAGATACGCAGTATTTT
>TRBV6-6|few|NA|TRBJ1-4
CASSSKEKLFF
TGTGCCAGCAGTTCTAAGGAAAAACTGTTTTTT
>TRBV30|NA|NA|TRBJ2-7
CAWSRAAGTYEQYF
TGTGCCTGGAGCCGGGCCGCGGGGACCTACGAGCAGTACTTC
>TRBV5-1|NA|NA|TRBJ1-5
CASSMVGNQPQHF
TGCGCCAGCAGCATGGTGGGCAATCAGCCCCAGCATTTT
>TRBV5-1|NA|TRBD1|TRBJ1-2
CASSIDRVGGYTF
TGCGCCAGCAGCATTGACAGGGTTGGCGGCTACACCTTC
>TRBV6-1|NA|NA|TRBJ1-5
CASNSLGSNQPQHF
TGTGCCAGCAACTCGCTCGGGAGCAATCAGCCCCAGCATTTT
>TRBV5-4|NA|TRBD1|TRBJ1-1
CASSPGTGNTEAFF
TGTGCCAGCAGCCCCGGGACAGGGAACACTGAAGCTTTCTTT
>TRBV6-5|NA|NA|TRBJ1-5
CASSYSAGQPQHF
TGTGCCAGCAGTTACTCTGCGGGGCAGCCCCAGCATTTT
>TRBV27|NA|NA|TRBJ1-1
CASSLRGSTEAFF
TGTGCCAGCAGTTTAAGGGGCAGCACTGAAGCTTTCTTT
>TRBV9|NA|NA|TRBJ2-7
CASSVATGNIHEQYF
TGTGCCAGCAGCGTAGCTACAGGGAACATCCACGAGCAGTACTTC
>TRBV4-1|few|NA|TRBJ2-7
CASSQDEHRYEQYF
TGCGCCAGCAGCCAAGATGAACACCGGTACGAGCAGTACTTC
>TRBV6-1|NA|TRBD2|TRBJ2-1
CASSEGTSGRDEQFF
TGTGCCAGCAGTGAAGGGACTAGCGGGAGAGACGAGCAGTTCTTC
>TRBV29-1|few|TRBD1|TRBJ1-4
CSVKGDSEKLFF
TGCAGCGTAAAAGGGGACAGCGAAAAACTGTTTTTT
>TRBV11-2|NA|TRBD1|TRBJ2-7
CASSLFTGAPYEQYF
TGTGCCAGCAGCTTATTCACAGGGGCACCTTACGAGCAGTACTTC
>TRBV9|NA|TRBD2|TRBJ2-1
CASSVGAGGSVGEQFF
TGTGCCAGCAGCGTAGGTGCCGGCGGGAGCGTCGGTGAGCAGTTCTTC
>TRBV7-8|NA|NA|TRBJ1-2
CASSLGENYGYTF
TGTGCCAGCAGCTTAGGGGAAAACTATGGCTACACCTTC
>TRBV2|NA|NA|TRBJ2-3
CASPWRGADTQYF
TGTGCCAGCCCTTGGCGGGGCGCAGATACGCAGTATTTT
>TRBV19|NA|NA|TRBJ2-2
CASSIGPNTGELFF
TGTGCCAGTAGTATTGGACCGAACACCGGGGAGCTGTTTTTT
>TRBV11-2|few|NA|TRBJ1-2
CASSLDRDITYGYTF
TGTGCCAGCAGCTTAGACCGGGATATTACTTATGGCTACACCTTC
>TRBV9|NA|NA|TRBJ2-3
CASSPGGADTQYF
TGTGCCAGCAGCCCAGGCGGCGCAGATACGCAGTATTTT
>TRBV29-1|NA|NA|TRBJ2-7
CSVARGISYEQYF
TGCAGCGTTGCCAGGGGAATCTCCTACGAGCAGTACTTC
>TRBV5-1|NA|NA|TRBJ2-3
CASSEMVSGGTDTQYF
TGCGCCAGCAGCGAGATGGTGAGCGGAGGCACAGATACGCAGTATTTT
>TRBV30|NA|NA|TRBJ1-5
CAWSVQGAQPQHF
TGTGCCTGGAGTGTACAGGGCGCTCAGCCCCAGCATTTT
>TRBV7-9|NA|NA|TRBJ2-1
CASSLVGGGEQFF
TGTGCCAGCAGCTTAGTCGGAGGTGGGGAGCAGTTCTTC
>TRBV27|NA|TRBD2|TRBJ2-3
CASAETSADTQYF
TGTGCCAGCGCCGAGACTAGCGCGGATACGCAGTATTTT
>TRBV2|NA|NA|TRBJ1-2
CASSEGREMNGYTF
TGTGCCAGCAGTGAAGGCAGGGAAATGAATGGCTACACCTTC